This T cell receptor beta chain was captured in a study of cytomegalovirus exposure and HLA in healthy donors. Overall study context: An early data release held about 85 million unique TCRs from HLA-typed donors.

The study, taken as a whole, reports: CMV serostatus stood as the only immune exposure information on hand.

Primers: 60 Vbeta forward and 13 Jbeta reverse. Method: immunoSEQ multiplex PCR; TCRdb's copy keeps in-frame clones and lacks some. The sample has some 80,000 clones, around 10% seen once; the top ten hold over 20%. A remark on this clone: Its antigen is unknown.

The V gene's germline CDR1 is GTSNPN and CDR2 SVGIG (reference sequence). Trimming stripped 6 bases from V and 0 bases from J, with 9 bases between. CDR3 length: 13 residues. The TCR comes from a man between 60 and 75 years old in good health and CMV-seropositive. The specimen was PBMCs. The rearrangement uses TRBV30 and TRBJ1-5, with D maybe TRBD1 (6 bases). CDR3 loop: CACTGNSNQPQHF. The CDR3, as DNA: TGTGCCTGCACAGGGAATAGCAATCAGCCCCAGCATTTT. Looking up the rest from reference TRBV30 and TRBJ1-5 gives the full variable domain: SQTIHQWPATLVQPVGSPLSLECTVEGTSNPNLYWYRQAAGRGLQLLFYSVGIGQISSEVPQNLSASRPQDRQFILSSKKLLLSDSGFYLCACTGNSNQPQHFGDGTRLSIL.